These 22 T cell receptor beta chains originate from one sample sequenced in a study of blood T cell repertoires in COVID-19. Assay used: immunoSEQ multiplex PCR; TCRdb lists only in-frame clones, some missing. The data contain hundreds of thousands of clones, about nine tenths of them singletons. The sample comprised PBMCs or T cells enriched from blood (not recorded which). The receptors were gathered from a woman in her late teens or twenties who had recovered from COVID-19.

This chain links TRBV7-2 with TRBJ2-1; perhaps TRBD1 as D (6 bases). This CDR3 contains 17 residues. The germline V and J ends were trimmed by 3 bases and 2 bases, with 17 bases remaining between them. Germline V CDR1 and CDR2: SGHTA, FQGNSA. The CDR3 DNA is TGTGCCAGCAGCTTTAAACGTCACAGGGATCCCTACAATGAGCAGTTCTTC. Protein: CASSFKRHRDPYNEQFF.

This chain joins TRBV28 and TRBJ1-2; possibly TRBD1 for D (5 bases). V was cut by 2 bases and J by 5 bases, with 18 bases left in between. The CDR3 covers 16 residues. CDR1 is MDHEN and CDR2 is SYDVKM in the germline V gene. CDR3 amino acids: CASSLGGTSVGYGYTF. CDR3 DNA: TGTGCCAGCAGTTTAGGGGGGACCAGTGTCGGGTATGGCTACACCTTC.

The chain is built from TRBV5-6 and TRBJ1-2, with 12 bases identical to TRBD1. The CDR3 is made up of 18 amino acids. Germline V lookup: CDR1 SGHDT, CDR2 YYEEEE. Trimming cost V 2 bases and J 8 bases; bases outside gene matches: 16. CDR3 sequence (DNA): TGTGCCAGCAGCTTCTCCCCGGGACAGGGGGCAACACGGGGAGGCTACACCTTC. Protein product: CASSFSPGQGATRGGYTF.

The chain has TRBV6-5 and TRBJ2-7; tentative D call: TRBD2 (6 bases). CDR1 and CDR2 from the germline V gene are MNHEY and SVGAGI. There are 15 residues in the CDR3. Trimming shortened V by 4 bases and J by 4 bases, and 17 bases separated the two germline ends. The DNA of the CDR3 is TGTGCCAGCAGTTTAGGCCGGGACTGGACTTACGAGCAGTACTTC. Encoded protein: CASSLGRDWTYEQYF.

This clone was recorded a few times. The chain is built from TRBV28 and TRBJ1-3; D uncertain. Germline V lookup: CDR1 MDHEN, CDR2 SYDVKM. CDR3 size: 13 residues. V lost 4 bases and J lost 4, with 8 bases in between. This CDR3 reads CASSYKQGNTIYF. For the CDR3, the DNA is TGTGCCAGCAGTTACAAACAGGGAAACACCATATATTTT. Full variable domain (outside the CDR3, taken from reference TRBV28 and TRBJ1-3): DVKVTQSSRYLVKRTGEKVFLECVQDMDHENMFWYRQDPGLGLRLIYFSYDVKMKEKGDIPEGYSVSREKKERFSLILESASTNQTSMYLCASSYKQGNTIYFGEGSWLTVV.

The chain combines TRBV9 with TRBJ2-2; D uncertain. With 3 bases removed from V and 2 bases from J, the gap between germline ends came to 8 bases. Germline V gives CDR1 SGDLS, CDR2 YYNGEE. CDR3 length: 14 residues. The CDR3, as DNA: TGTGCCAGCAGCGGGCTTTTAAACACCGGGGAGCTGTTTTTT. It is translated as CASSGLLNTGELFF.

The gene calls are TRBV21-1 and TRBJ2-3; no check of the table's D call, TRBD2, against the DNA was made. TRBV21-1 is noted as a pseudogene. The CDR3 has 15 amino acids. The CDR3 DNA reads as TGTGCCAGCAGCAAAGTCGGCCTAGTGACAGATACGCAGTATTTT. It encodes CASSKVGLVTDTQYF.

CDR3 residues: CATSRDRGGAPYF. DNA of the CDR3: TGTGCCACCAGCAGAGATAGGGGAGGGGCCCCGTACTTC. V gene TRBV15 combines with J gene TRBJ2-7; 7 bases match TRBD2. Germline V lookup: CDR1 LNHNV, CDR2 YYDKDF (reference sequence). There are 13 residues in the CDR3. J lost 12 bases, V lost 0 bases, and 8 bases had no gene match. The full variable domain, in which reference TRBV15 and TRBJ2-7 provide the parts outside the CDR3, is DAMVIQNPRYQVTQFGKPVTLSCSQTLNHNVMYWYQQKSSQAPKLLFHYYDKDFNNEADTPDNFQSRRPNTSFCFLDIRSPGLGDTAMYLCATSRDRGGAPYFGPGTRLTVT.

The chain carries TRBV15 and TRBJ2-2, with 7 bases that match TRBD1. Germline CDR1 is LNHNV and CDR2 is YYDKDF (reference sequence). The CDR3 is 16 amino acids. With 1 base clipped from V and 5 bases from J, the junction kept 7 bases outside the gene matches. The CDR3 loop is CATSRVRQGVTGELFF. The CDR3, as DNA: TGTGCCACCAGCAGAGTTAGACAGGGAGTAACCGGGGAGCTGTTTTTT.

As regards this clone: This specimen includes other DNA sequences encoding the same CDR3. V is TRBV7-2 and J is TRBJ2-7; tentative D call: TRBD1 (6 bases). CDR3 length equals 14 residues. CDR1 and CDR2 from the germline V gene are SGHTA and FQGNSA. Trimming shortened V by 1 base and J by 2 bases, and 9 bases separated the two germline ends. CDR3 in amino acids: CASSLVRGTYEQYF. The CDR3 nucleotides are TGTGCCAGCAGCTTAGTTAGGGGGACCTACGAGCAGTACTTC.

This chain joins TRBV25-1 and TRBJ2-7, with a tentative D call TRBD1 (5 bases). V was shortened by 5 bases and J by 3 bases, with 11 bases between the two germline ends. CDR1 is MGHDK and CDR2 is SYGVNS in the germline V gene. This CDR3 contains 13 residues. CDR3 residues: CASSKMDIYEQYF. CDR3 nucleotides: TGTGCCAGCAGTAAAATGGACATCTACGAGCAGTACTTC.

The V call is TRBV7-2, the J call TRBJ2-5; TRBD1 agrees at 9 bases. From germline, CDR1 is SGHTA and CDR2 FQGNSA. The CDR3 runs to 15 residues. Trimming at V came to 2 bases and at J to 2 bases, leaving 3 bases not matched to a gene. The CDR3 bases are TGTGCCAGCAGCTTAAGGGACAGGGAGCAAGAGACCCAGTACTTC. Translated, it gives CASSLRDREQETQYF. Filled out from reference TRBV7-2 and TRBJ2-5, the complete variable domain reads GAGVSQSPSNKVTEKGKDVELRCDPISGHTALYWYRQSLGQGLEFLIYFQGNSAPDKSGLPSDRFSAERTGGSVSTLTIQRTQQEDSAVYLCASSLRDREQETQYFGPGTRLLVL.

The chain joins TRBV13 to TRBJ2-7; TRBD2 agrees at 11 bases. V trimming: 4 bases; J trimming: 5 bases; junction bases outside the gene matches: 4. The CDR3 contains 14 residues. CDR1 is PRHDT, CDR2 FYEKMQ, per germline (reference sequence). Written as DNA, the CDR3 is TGTGCCAGCAGCTCGGGACTAGCGGATAACGAGCAGTACTTC. Its translation is CASSSGLADNEQYF.

The chain is built from TRBV7-9 and TRBJ1-1; D might be TRBD1 (5 bases). Germline CDR1 is SEHNR and CDR2 is FQNEAQ (reference sequence). V was pared by 5 bases and J by 9 bases, with 25 bases between. The CDR3 has 16 residues. CDR3 amino acids: CASSPSTGVITLKAFF. The CDR3 coding sequence is TGTGCCAGCAGCCCCAGCACAGGAGTTATTACCCTAAAAGCTTTCTTT. The variable domain in full, completed from reference TRBV7-9 and TRBJ1-1, reads DTGVSQNPRHKITKRGQNVTFRCDPISEHNRLYWYRQTLGQGPEFLTYFQNEAQLEKSRLLSDRFSAERPKGSFSTLEIQRTEQGDSAMYLCASSPSTGVITLKAFFGQGTRLTVV.

This chain connects TRBV19 to TRBJ2-3; D might be TRBD2 (6 bases). The CDR3 has 17 amino acids. Trimming shortened V by 8 bases and J by 5 bases, and 26 bases separated the two germline ends. The germline gives CDR1 LNHDA, CDR2 SQIVND (reference sequence). The CDR3 DNA is TGTGCCAGTGGGAAAAGACGGGGACTTCAGTATGGAGATACGCAGTATTTT. It yields the protein CASGKRRGLQYGDTQYF.

This chain uses TRBV2 with TRBJ1-1; D unclear. The germline V gene encodes CDR1 SNHLY and CDR2 FYNNEI. Trimming shortened V by 6 bases and J by 0 bases, and 11 bases separated the two germline ends. CDR3 length equals 14 residues. CDR3 DNA sequence: TGTGCCAGCAGGATACAGACGGTGAACACTGAAGCTTTCTTT. It translates to CASRIQTVNTEAFF.

V gene TRBV7-2 combines with J gene TRBJ2-2; D gene unclear. Germline V gives CDR1 SGHTA, CDR2 FQGNSA. The CDR3 totals 16 residues. The V gene lost 2 bases and the J gene lost 4 bases, with 14 bases spanning the gap. The CDR3 reads CASSLRLGDFTGELFF. CDR3 in DNA: TGTGCCAGCAGCTTAAGGTTGGGCGATTTCACCGGGGAGCTGTTTTTT.

This clone was found a few times. This chain links TRBV4-2 with TRBJ1-3; 9 bases are a match to TRBD1. J lost 4 bases, V lost 1 base, and 2 bases had no gene match. Germline V gene data show CDR1 as LGHNA and CDR2 as YNFKEQ. The CDR3 length is 15 residues. CDR3 region: CASSQVGQGGNTIYF. The DNA for the CDR3 is TGTGCCAGCAGCCAAGTGGGACAGGGCGGAAACACCATATATTTT.

The CDR3 coding sequence is TGTGCCAGCAGCTTTTCGGGGGGCGAAAAACTGTTTTTT. Its translation: CASSFSGGEKLFF. V and J are TRBV5-4 and TRBJ1-4; the D gene is possibly TRBD1 (6 bases). CDR3 length: 13 residues. The germline CDR1 and CDR2 sequences are SGHNT and YYREEE (reference sequence). V was pared by 2 bases and J by 8 bases, with 10 bases between. Full variable domain (outside the CDR3, taken from reference TRBV5-4 and TRBJ1-4): ETGVTQSPTHLIKTRGQQVTLRCSSQSGHNTVSWYQQALGQGPQFIFQYYREEENGRGNFPPRFSGLQFPNYSSELNVNALELDDSALYLCASSFSGGEKLFFGSGTQLSVL.

This clone was detected once. This chain links TRBV29-1 with TRBJ2-6; D call uncertain. Germline values: CDR1 SQVTM, CDR2 ANQGSEA. Trimming took 7 bases from V and 4 from J, leaving 11 bases between them. This CDR3 is built from 13 residues. For the CDR3, the DNA is TGCAGCGCCCAAAACTCGGGGGCCAACGTCCTGACTTTC. Translation: CSAQNSGANVLTF.

This chain joins TRBV4-2 and TRBJ2-7; the match to TRBD1 covers 7 bases. CDR3 size: 16 residues. Unmatched junction bases numbered 12, after V lost 0 bases and J lost 7 bases. Germline V lookup: CDR1 LGHNA, CDR2 YNFKEQ. The CDR3 DNA reads TGTGCCAGCAGCCAAGATTTGGGGACAGTTTCAGGGGAGCAGTACTTC. Its translation: CASSQDLGTVSGEQYF.

In DNA, the CDR3 is TGTGCCAGCAGCCGTCTTAACAATGAGCAGTTCTTC. Amino acid sequence: CASSRLNNEQFF. The chain employs TRBV5-4 and TRBJ2-1; D is uncertain. The CDR3 consists of 12 residues. CDR1 SGHNT and CDR2 YYREEE come from the germline V gene (reference sequence). V gave up 4 bases and J gave up 5 bases, with 7 bases separating them.